This TCR beta chain was observed in a study of vaccination and CD4 T cells after COVID-19. The treatment is: approximately nine-day PBMC culture with coronavirus spike peptide pools or control peptides (ViraFEST assay). By sample fraction, this clonotype is large. The antigen remains unidentified. CDR3 size: 17 residues. Germline trimming cut 0 bases from V and 7 bases from J; bases unmatched to any gene: 8. Germline V gives CDR1 KGHDR, CDR2 SFDVKD. Cultured CD4+ T-cell DNA underwent Oncomine TCR Beta short-read sequencing. TCRdb used MiXCR to reprocess the PCR reads, holding one entry per CDR3 protein. The data contain about 11,000 distinct CDR3 sequences, around 50% of them singletons.

Sequences were obtained from CD4+ T cells from blood, cultured in vitro. This rearrangement joins TRBV24-1 to TRBJ2-1; 10 nucleotides agree with TRBD1. The TCR sequence derives from a human donor who had recovered from COVID-19. For the CDR3, the DNA is TGTGCCACCAGTGATTTGGATCCGGGACAGGGGACAAATGAGCAGTTCTTC. Protein product: CATSDLDPGQGTNEQFF.